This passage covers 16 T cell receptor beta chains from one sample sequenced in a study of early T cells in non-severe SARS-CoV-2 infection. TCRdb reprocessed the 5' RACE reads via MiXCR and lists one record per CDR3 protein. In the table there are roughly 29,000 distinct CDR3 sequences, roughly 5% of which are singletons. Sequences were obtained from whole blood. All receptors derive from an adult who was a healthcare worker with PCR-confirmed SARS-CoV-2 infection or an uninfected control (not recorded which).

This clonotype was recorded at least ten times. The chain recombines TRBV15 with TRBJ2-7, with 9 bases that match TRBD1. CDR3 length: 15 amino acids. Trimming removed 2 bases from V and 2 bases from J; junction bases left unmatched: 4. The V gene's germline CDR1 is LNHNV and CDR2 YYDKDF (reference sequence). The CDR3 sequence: CATSRSGQGPYEQYF. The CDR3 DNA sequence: TGTGCCACCAGCAGAAGTGGACAGGGGCCCTACGAGCAGTACTTC.

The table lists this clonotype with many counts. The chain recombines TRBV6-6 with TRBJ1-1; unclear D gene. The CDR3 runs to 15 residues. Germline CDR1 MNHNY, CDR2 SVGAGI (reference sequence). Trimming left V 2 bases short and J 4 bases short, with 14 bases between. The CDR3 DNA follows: TGTGCCAGCAGTTACGGGAAGGGCTTGACCACTGAAGCTTTCTTT. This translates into CASSYGKGLTTEAFF.

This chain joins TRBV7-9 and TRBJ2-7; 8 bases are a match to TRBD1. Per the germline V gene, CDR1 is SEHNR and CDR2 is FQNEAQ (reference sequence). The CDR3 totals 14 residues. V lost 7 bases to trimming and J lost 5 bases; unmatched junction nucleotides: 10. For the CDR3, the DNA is TGTGCCAGCACCCTGAGGACAGGGTACGACGAGCAGTACTTC. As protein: CASTLRTGYDEQYF.

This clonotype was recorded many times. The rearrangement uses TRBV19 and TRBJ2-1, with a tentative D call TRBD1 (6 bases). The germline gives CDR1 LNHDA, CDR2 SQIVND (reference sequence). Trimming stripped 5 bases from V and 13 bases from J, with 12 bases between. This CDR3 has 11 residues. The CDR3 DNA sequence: TGTGCCAGTAGTGTATCCGGGACACAGTTCTTC. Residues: CASSVSGTQFF.

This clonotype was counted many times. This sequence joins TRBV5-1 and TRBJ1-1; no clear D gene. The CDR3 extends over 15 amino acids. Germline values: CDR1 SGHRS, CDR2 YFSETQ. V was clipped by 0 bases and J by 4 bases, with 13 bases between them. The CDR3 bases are TGCGCCAGCAGCTTGGTTTTCCCTTTGGGCACTGAAGCTTTCTTT. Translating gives CASSLVFPLGTEAFF.

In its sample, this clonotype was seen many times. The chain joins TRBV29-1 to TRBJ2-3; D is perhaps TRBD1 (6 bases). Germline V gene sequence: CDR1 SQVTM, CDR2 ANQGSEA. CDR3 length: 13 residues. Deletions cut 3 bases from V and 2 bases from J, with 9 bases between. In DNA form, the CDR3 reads TGCAGCGTTGAGGGACAAGTCACAGATACGCAGTATTTT. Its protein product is CSVEGQVTDTQYF.

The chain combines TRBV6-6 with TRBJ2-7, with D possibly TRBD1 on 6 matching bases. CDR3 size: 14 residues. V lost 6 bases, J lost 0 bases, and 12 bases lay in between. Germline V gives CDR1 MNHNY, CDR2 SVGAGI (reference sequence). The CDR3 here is CASRPGVPSYEQYF. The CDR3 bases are TGTGCCAGCAGGCCAGGGGTCCCCTCCTACGAGCAGTACTTC.

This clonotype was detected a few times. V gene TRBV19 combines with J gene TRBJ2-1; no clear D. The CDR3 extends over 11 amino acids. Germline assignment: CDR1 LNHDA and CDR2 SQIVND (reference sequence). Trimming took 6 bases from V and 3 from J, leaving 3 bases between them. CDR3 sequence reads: CASSNYNEQFF. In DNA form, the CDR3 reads TGTGCCAGTAGCAACTACAATGAGCAGTTCTTC.

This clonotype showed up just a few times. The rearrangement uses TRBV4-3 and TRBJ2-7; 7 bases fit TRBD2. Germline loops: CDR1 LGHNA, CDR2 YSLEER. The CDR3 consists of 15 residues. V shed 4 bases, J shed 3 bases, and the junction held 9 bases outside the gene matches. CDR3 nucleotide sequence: TGCGCCAGCAGCCTCAGAGCCGGGACTAACTACGAGCAGTACTTC. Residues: CASSLRAGTNYEQYF.

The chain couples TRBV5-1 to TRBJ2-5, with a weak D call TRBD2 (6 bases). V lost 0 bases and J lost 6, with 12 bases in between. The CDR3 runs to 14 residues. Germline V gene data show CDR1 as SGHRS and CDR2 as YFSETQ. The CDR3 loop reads CASSLGQGGQTQYF. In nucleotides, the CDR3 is TGCGCCAGCAGCTTGGGGCAGGGAGGACAGACCCAGTACTTC.

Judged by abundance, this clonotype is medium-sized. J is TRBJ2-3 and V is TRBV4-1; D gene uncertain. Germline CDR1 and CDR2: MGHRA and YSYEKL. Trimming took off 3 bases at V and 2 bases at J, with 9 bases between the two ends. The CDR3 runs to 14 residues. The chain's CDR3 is CASSQYTDTDTQYF. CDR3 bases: TGCGCCAGCAGCCAGTATACTGACACAGATACGCAGTATTTT.

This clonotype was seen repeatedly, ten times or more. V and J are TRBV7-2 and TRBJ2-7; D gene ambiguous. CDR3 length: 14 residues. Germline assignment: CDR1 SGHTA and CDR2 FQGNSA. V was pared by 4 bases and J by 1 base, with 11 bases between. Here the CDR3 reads CASSSPGYSYEQYF. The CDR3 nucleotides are TGTGCCAGCAGCTCCCCCGGGTATTCCTACGAGCAGTACTTC.

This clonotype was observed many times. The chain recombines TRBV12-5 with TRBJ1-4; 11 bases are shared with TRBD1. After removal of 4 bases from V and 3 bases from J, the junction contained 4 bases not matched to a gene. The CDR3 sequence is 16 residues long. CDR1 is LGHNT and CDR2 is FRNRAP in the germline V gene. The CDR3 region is CASGSGTGGANEKLFF. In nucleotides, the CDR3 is TGTGCTAGTGGTTCCGGGACAGGGGGGGCTAATGAAAAACTGTTTTTT.

The CDR3 here is CASGTAAYNEQFF. CDR3 in DNA: TGTGCTAGTGGTACCGCGGCCTACAATGAGCAGTTCTTC. This chain connects TRBV12-5 to TRBJ2-1; D unclear. CDR3 length: 13 residues. V dropped 5 bases and J dropped 2 bases, with 7 bases sitting between them. Germline CDR1 and CDR2: LGHNT and FRNRAP. Variable domain in full (rest from reference TRBV12-5 and TRBJ2-1): DARVTQTPRHKVTEMGQEVTMRCQPILGHNTVFWYRQTMMQGLELLAYFRNRAPLDDSGMPKDRFSAEMPDATLATLKIQPSEPRDSAVYFCASGTAAYNEQFFGPGTRLTVL.

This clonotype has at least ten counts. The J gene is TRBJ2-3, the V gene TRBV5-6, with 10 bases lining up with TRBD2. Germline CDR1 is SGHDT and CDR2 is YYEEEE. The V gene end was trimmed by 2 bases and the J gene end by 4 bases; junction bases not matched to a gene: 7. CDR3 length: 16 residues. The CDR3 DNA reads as TGTGCCAGCAGCTTCGTCACTAGCGGGAATGCAGATACGCAGTATTTT. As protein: CASSFVTSGNADTQYF.

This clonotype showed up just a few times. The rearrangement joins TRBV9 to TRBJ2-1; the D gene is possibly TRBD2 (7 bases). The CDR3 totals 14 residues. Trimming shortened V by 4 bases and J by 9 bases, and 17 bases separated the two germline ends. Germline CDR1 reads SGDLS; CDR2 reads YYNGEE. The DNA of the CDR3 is TGTGCCAGCAGCCCCCCTAGGGGGAGGGGTGAGCAGTTCTTC. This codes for CASSPPRGRGEQFF.